The 20 T cell receptor beta chains presented below share a single source sample, sequenced in a study of spatial heterogeneity in lung cancer. Regarding time point: blood at routine non-recurrence follow-up after resection. Using its own MiXCR run on the 5' RACE reads, TCRdb lists one record per CDR3 protein. Among over 95,000 distinct CDR3 sequences listed, more than 10% were seen once. The material sequenced was PBMCs, taken at follow-up. These receptors all stem from a female donor with early-stage non-small cell lung cancer.

This clonotype occurred many times. The chain carries TRBV5-1 and TRBJ1-3; D not resolved. V was pared by 5 bases and J by 0 bases, with 9 bases between. CDR3 size: 14 residues. CDR1 and CDR2 from the germline V gene are SGHRS and YFSETQ. The CDR3, as DNA: TGCGCCAGCAGGAAATTAGGCTCTGGAAACACCATATATTTT. Protein product: CASRKLGSGNTIYF.

In its sample, this clonotype was seen many times. The DNA of the CDR3 is TGCGCCAGCAGCCAACCTACGGGACAGGGTTTCCATGAGCAGTTCTTC. Protein: CASSQPTGQGFHEQFF. V usage is TRBV4-1 and J usage is TRBJ2-1, with 9 bases identical to TRBD1. The CDR3 covers 16 residues. From germline, CDR1 is MGHRA and CDR2 YSYEKL. V was pared by 2 bases and J by 8 bases, with 10 bases of the junction left unmatched.

The sample holds one count of this clonotype. The chain carries TRBV12-3 or TRBV12-4 and TRBJ2-7; the match to TRBD2 covers 14 bases. The CDR3 extends over 15 amino acids. The V gene end was trimmed by 2 bases and the J gene end by 5 bases; junction bases not matched to a gene: 2. The DNA for the CDR3 is TGTGCCAGCAGTTTAATGGGACTAGCGGGAGACGAGCAGTACTTC. Its translation: CASSLMGLAGDEQYF.

This clonotype occurred many times. V is TRBV12-3 or TRBV12-4 and J is TRBJ2-1; D gene unclear. CDR3 length: 12 amino acids. Trimming removed 6 bases from V and 10 bases from J, with 13 bases in between. The CDR3 loop reads CASRRADREQFF. CDR3 sequence (DNA): TGTGCCAGCAGGCGAGCCGACCGCGAGCAGTTCTTC.

In its sample, this clonotype was seen many times. The chain is built from TRBV7-3 and TRBJ2-1; perhaps D is TRBD1 or TRBD2 (5 bases each). Germline CDR1 is SGHTA and CDR2 is FQGTGA. The CDR3 loop spans 15 amino acids. V lost 5 bases and J lost 3, with 14 bases in between. CDR3 sequence (DNA): TGTGCCAGCAGCGCTGCAGGGACCTTCTACAATGAGCAGTTCTTC. As protein: CASSAAGTFYNEQFF. Supplemented by reference TRBV7-3 and TRBJ2-1, the full variable domain reads GAGVSQTPSNKVTEKGKYVELRCDPISGHTALYWYRQSLGQGPEFLIYFQGTGAADDSGLPNDRFFAVRPEGSVSTLKIQRTERGDSAVYLCASSAAGTFYNEQFFGPGTRLTVL.

The chain combines TRBV6-6 with TRBJ1-5; D is undetermined. CDR1 and CDR2 from the germline V gene are MNHNY and SVGAGI (reference sequence). The germline V and J ends were trimmed by 6 bases and 7 bases, with 16 bases remaining between them. This CDR3 region has 14 residues. CDR3 sequence: CASSLNKAEQPQHF. In DNA, the CDR3 is TGTGCCAGCAGCCTAAATAAAGCGGAGCAGCCCCAGCATTTT.

The V call is TRBV6-2 or TRBV6-3, the J call TRBJ2-1; D ambiguous. This CDR3 has 14 amino acids. V was pared by 7 bases and J by 3 bases, with 13 bases between. Germline V gene data show CDR1 as MNHEY and CDR2 as SVGEGT. The CDR3 loop is CASTNRVVYNEQFF. Written as DNA, the CDR3 is TGTGCCAGCACAAACCGCGTGGTCTACAATGAGCAGTTCTTC.

In this sample, this clonotype turned up a few times. The chain uses TRBV12-3 or TRBV12-4 and TRBJ1-4; D is possibly TRBD1 (6 bases). Trimming took off 10 bases at V and 5 bases at J, with 17 bases between the two ends. The CDR3 spans 14 residues. The CDR3 here is CATRGSGGNEKLFF. The CDR3 nucleotides read TGTGCCACCAGGGGCTCTGGAGGGAATGAAAAACTGTTTTTT.

This clonotype has a handful of counts. The genes are TRBV7-3 and TRBJ2-2; a possible D gene is TRBD2 (6 bases). The CDR3 totals 16 residues. V was cut by 3 bases and J by 5 bases, with 16 bases left in between. Germline CDR1 is SGHTA and CDR2 is FQGTGA. The chain's CDR3 is CASSFQPGSNTGELFF. The CDR3, as DNA: TGTGCCAGCAGCTTTCAGCCCGGGAGTAATACCGGGGAGCTGTTTTTT. The complete variable domain, with remaining parts taken from reference TRBV7-3 and TRBJ2-2, reads GAGVSQTPSNKVTEKGKYVELRCDPISGHTALYWYRQSLGQGPEFLIYFQGTGAADDSGLPNDRFFAVRPEGSVSTLKIQRTERGDSAVYLCASSFQPGSNTGELFFGEGSRLTVL.

V usage is TRBV28 and J usage is TRBJ2-2; 8 bases map to TRBD1. V dropped 1 base and J dropped 4; count of bases not matched to a gene: 5. Germline V gene data show CDR1 as MDHEN and CDR2 as SYDVKM. This CDR3 is 16 amino acids long. CDR3 bases: TGTGCCAGCAGTTTATCAGGGGGCGTATTCACCGGGGAGCTGTTTTTT. Translation gives CASSLSGGVFTGELFF.

The chain employs TRBV7-2 and TRBJ2-5, with TRBD2 matching 7 bases. This CDR3 has 16 amino acids. CDR1 and CDR2 (germline): SGHTA, FQGNSA. Germline trimming cut 4 bases from V and 5 bases from J; bases unmatched to any gene: 13. The CDR3 spells CASSSWGGAAGETQYF. The CDR3, as DNA: TGTGCCAGCAGCTCTTGGGGCGGGGCAGCGGGGGAGACCCAGTACTTC.

The CDR3 nucleotides are TGCAGTGCTAGGATAAGCGGGAGGGTTATGGAGACCCAGTACTTC. Translating it yields CSARISGRVMETQYF. This chain links TRBV20-1 with TRBJ2-5; 10 bases are shared with TRBD2. The trim removed 3 bases at V and 5 bases at J, leaving 9 bases unmatched. The CDR3 is made up of 15 amino acids. Germline CDR1 is DFQATT and CDR2 is SNEGSKA (reference sequence).

The chain carries TRBV6-5 and TRBJ1-2; D perhaps matches TRBD1 (6 bases). V shed 7 bases and J shed 0 bases, with 12 bases lying between them. The CDR3 runs to 14 residues. From germline, CDR1 is MNHEY and CDR2 SVGAGI. CDR3 coding DNA: TGTGCCAGCACCCGGGGGCAGGCTAACTATGGCTACACCTTC. Translating gives CASTRGQANYGYTF.

This clonotype was detected many times. The chain uses TRBV7-8 and TRBJ1-2; D is unresolved. The CDR3 totals 15 residues. Germline V lookup: CDR1 SGHVS, CDR2 FQNEAQ. V shed 5 bases and J shed 6 bases, with 19 bases lying between them. The CDR3 sequence: CASSPARAGSDGYTF. CDR3 coding DNA: TGTGCCAGCAGCCCAGCCCGAGCTGGGAGCGATGGCTACACCTTC.

The chain employs TRBV7-2 and TRBJ1-5; a weak D match, TRBD1 (6 bases). V was trimmed by 6 bases and J by 4 bases, leaving 16 bases between them. Germline lookup yields CDR1 SGHTA and CDR2 FQGNSA. This CDR3 spans 15 amino acids. The CDR3 here is CASSKTGLRNQPQHF. The DNA for the CDR3 is TGTGCCAGCAGTAAGACAGGTTTACGGAATCAGCCCCAGCATTTT.

V and J are TRBV21-1 and TRBJ1-1; TRBD1, as called in the table, went unchecked against the DNA. TRBV21-1 is recorded as a pseudogene. The CDR3 length is 15 residues. CDR3 sequence (DNA): TGTGCCAGCAGCACTCGGGATAGTGGGGAAACTGAAGCTTTCTTT. It yields the protein CASSTRDSGETEAFF.

This clonotype was counted at least ten times. The chain links TRBV28 to TRBJ1-2; D gene uncertain. This CDR3 comprises 12 residues. Germline loops: CDR1 MDHEN, CDR2 SYDVKM. The V gene lost 2 bases and the J gene lost 7 bases, with 8 bases spanning the gap. This chain's CDR3 is CASSLQARGYTF. The CDR3 DNA sequence: TGTGCCAGCAGTTTACAGGCACGTGGCTACACCTTC.

This clonotype appeared a few times. The chain carries TRBV7-3 and TRBJ2-1; weak D call: TRBD2 (6 bases). The V end lost 2 bases, the J end lost 0 bases, and 20 bases lay between the germline ends. The CDR3 sequence is 19 residues long. Germline CDR1 is SGHTA and CDR2 is FQGTGA. The CDR3 loop is CASSLGTVVGGSSYNEQFF. The CDR3 nucleotides read TGTGCCAGCAGCTTAGGCACCGTCGTTGGGGGGAGCTCCTACAATGAGCAGTTCTTC.

The sample holds many counts of this clonotype. The chain carries TRBV12-3 or TRBV12-4 and TRBJ1-1; 7 bases line up with TRBD1. The CDR3 spans 14 residues. Trimming took 1 base from V and 5 from J; bases not matched to a gene: 4. CDR3 sequence: CASSLDRGLTEAFF. DNA for the CDR3: TGTGCCAGCAGTTTAGACAGGGGTTTGACTGAAGCTTTCTTT.

This clonotype was observed a few times. The chain uses TRBV5-6 and TRBJ1-5; D unclear. The germline CDR1 and CDR2 sequences are SGHDT and YYEEEE. The CDR3 covers 15 residues. The V end was cut by 1 base, the J end by 4 bases, with 12 bases between. As DNA, the CDR3 is TGTGCCAGCAGCTTGTTCACTCTCGGAAATCAGCCCCAGCATTTT. It translates to CASSLFTLGNQPQHF.